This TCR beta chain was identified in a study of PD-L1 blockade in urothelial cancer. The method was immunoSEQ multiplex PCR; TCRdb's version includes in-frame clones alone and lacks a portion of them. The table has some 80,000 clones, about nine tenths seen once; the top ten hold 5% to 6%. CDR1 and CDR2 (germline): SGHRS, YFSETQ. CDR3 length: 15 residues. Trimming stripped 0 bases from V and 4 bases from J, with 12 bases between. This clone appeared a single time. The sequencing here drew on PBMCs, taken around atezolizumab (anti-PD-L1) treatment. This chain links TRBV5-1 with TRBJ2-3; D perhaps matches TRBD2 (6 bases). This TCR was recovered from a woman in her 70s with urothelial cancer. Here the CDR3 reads CASSLGTLAADTQYF. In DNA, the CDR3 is TGCGCCAGCAGCTTGGGGACCTTAGCGGCAGATACGCAGTATTTT.